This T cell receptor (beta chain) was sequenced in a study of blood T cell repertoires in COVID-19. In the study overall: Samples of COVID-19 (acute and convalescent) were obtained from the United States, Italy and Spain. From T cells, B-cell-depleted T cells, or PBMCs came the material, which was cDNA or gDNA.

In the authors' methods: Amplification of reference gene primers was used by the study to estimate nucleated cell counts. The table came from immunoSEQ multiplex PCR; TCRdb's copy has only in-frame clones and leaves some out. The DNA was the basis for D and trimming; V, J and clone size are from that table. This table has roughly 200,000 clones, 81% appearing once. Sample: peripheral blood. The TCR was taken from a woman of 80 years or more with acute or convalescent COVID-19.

CDR3 in amino acids: CASSDRGFNEKLFF. The CDR3 DNA reads TGCGCCAGCTCTGACCGGGGTTTTAATGAAAAACTGTTTTTT. The V call is TRBV5-1, the J call TRBJ1-4; no definite D call. Looked up from germline, CDR1 is SGHRS and CDR2 is YFSETQ. Trimming took off 7 bases at V and 4 bases at J, with 14 bases between the two ends. The CDR3 is 14 residues long.